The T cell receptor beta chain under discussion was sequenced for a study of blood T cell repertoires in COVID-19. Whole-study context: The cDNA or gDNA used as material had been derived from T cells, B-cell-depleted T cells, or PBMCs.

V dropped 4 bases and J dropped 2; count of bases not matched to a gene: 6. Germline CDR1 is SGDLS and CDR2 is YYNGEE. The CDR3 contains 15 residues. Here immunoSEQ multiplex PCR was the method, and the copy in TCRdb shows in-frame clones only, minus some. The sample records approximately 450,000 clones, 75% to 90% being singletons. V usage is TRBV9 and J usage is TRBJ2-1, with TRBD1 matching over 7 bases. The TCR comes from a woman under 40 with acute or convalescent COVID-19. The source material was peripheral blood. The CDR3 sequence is CASSQDDRAYNEQFF. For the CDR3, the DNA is TGTGCCAGCAGCCAAGACGACAGGGCCTACAATGAGCAGTTCTTC.